This T cell receptor (beta chain) was sequenced for a study of blood T cell repertoires in COVID-19. The wider study: In each case, the material was cDNA or gDNA derived from T cells, B-cell-depleted T cells, or PBMCs.

TCRdb keeps only in-frame clones here, not all; method: immunoSEQ multiplex PCR. The sample includes approximately 54,000 clones, over 75% of them seen just once. The CDR3 is 11 amino acids. The V end lost 4 bases, the J end lost 6 bases, and 6 bases lay between the germline ends. Germline assignment: CDR1 LNHDA and CDR2 SQIVND (reference sequence). The sample comprised peripheral blood. The rearrangement uses TRBV19 and TRBJ1-2; the D gene is possibly TRBD1 (5 bases). The TCR was taken from a woman in her 40s with active COVID-19. CDR3 DNA sequence: TGTGCCAGTAGTACAGGGCATGGCTACACCTTC. Translation: CASSTGHGYTF.